Presented here are 14 T cell receptor beta chains from one specimen sequenced in a study of T cells in Graves' hyperthyroidism and ophthalmopathy. From RNA transcripts, TCR beta CDR3 regions were amplified. The TCR CDR3 was amplified in a first-round RT-PCR using the HTBI primer set. TCRdb ran MiXCR on the multiplex PCR reads and lists one entry per CDR3 protein. The table lists a few hundred thousand distinct CDR3 sequences, approximately 15% of them singletons. Material: blood. Receptor source: a woman between 35 and 50 years old with Graves' ophthalmopathy.

This clonotype has only a few counts. V gene TRBV24-1 combines with J gene TRBJ1-2; TRBD1 aligns across 10 bases. The germline CDR1 and CDR2 sequences are KGHDR and SFDVKD. Trimming at V came to 3 bases and at J to 8 bases, leaving 11 bases not matched to a gene. CDR3 length: 16 residues. The CDR3 sequence is CATSDMSKGQGPGYTF. Written as DNA, the CDR3 is TGTGCCACCAGTGATATGTCCAAGGGACAGGGGCCAGGCTACACCTTC.

This clonotype appeared a few times. This chain joins TRBV29-1 and TRBJ1-2; D gene uncertain. V was trimmed by 7 bases and J by 8 bases, leaving 20 bases between them. The CDR3 runs 13 residues. The germline gives CDR1 SQVTM, CDR2 ANQGSEA. CDR3 region: CSAISPIQRGYTF. The CDR3 DNA reads TGCAGCGCCATTTCGCCGATACAACGCGGCTACACCTTC.

The V gene is TRBV7-3, the J gene TRBJ2-1; D unresolved. Trimming shortened V by 5 bases and J by 8 bases, and 10 bases separated the two germline ends. CDR1 and CDR2 (germline): SGHTA, FQGTGA. The CDR3 spans 12 residues. CDR3 sequence: CASSPTWDEQFF. CDR3 nucleotides: TGTGCCAGCAGCCCTACGTGGGATGAGCAGTTCTTC. The variable domain in full, completed from reference TRBV7-3 and TRBJ2-1, reads GAGVSQTPSNKVTEKGKYVELRCDPISGHTALYWYRQSLGQGPEFLIYFQGTGAADDSGLPNDRFFAVRPEGSVSTLKIQRTERGDSAVYLCASSPTWDEQFFGPGTRLTVL.

Many counts were recorded for this clonotype. The CDR3 sequence: CASSQVAGTNTDTQYF. The CDR3 DNA is TGCGCCAGCAGCCAAGTCGCCGGGACTAACACAGATACGCAGTATTTT. V gene TRBV4-1 combines with J gene TRBJ2-3, with 7 nucleotides matching TRBD2. CDR3 length: 16 amino acids. CDR1 MGHRA and CDR2 YSYEKL come from the germline V gene. V gave up 1 base and J gave up 2 bases; unmatched junction bases: 6.

This clonotype was counted many times. The chain has TRBV20-1 and TRBJ2-7; weak D call: TRBD1 (6 bases). Germline loops: CDR1 DFQATT, CDR2 SNEGSKA (reference sequence). V was trimmed by 5 bases and J by 2 bases, leaving 13 bases between them. The length of the CDR3 is 13 residues. CDR3 DNA: TGCAGTGCTGAGACAGGTGAACCCTACGAGCAGTACTTC. It yields the protein CSAETGEPYEQYF.

This clonotype was recorded at least ten times. The chain couples TRBV27 to TRBJ2-7; 11 nucleotides agree with TRBD2. V trimming: 5 bases; J trimming: 4 bases; junction bases outside the gene matches: 7. The CDR3 totals 15 residues. CDR1 is MNHEY and CDR2 is SMNVEV in the germline V gene (reference sequence). The CDR3 sequence: CASSDLAGGPYEQYF. The DNA of the CDR3 is TGTGCCAGCAGTGACCTAGCGGGAGGACCATACGAGCAGTACTTC.

A few counts support this clonotype. The gene calls are TRBV6-1 and TRBJ1-6, with unresolved D. The CDR3 loop spans 15 amino acids. In germline, CDR1 is MNHNS, CDR2 SASEGT. Trimming took off 5 bases at V and 7 bases at J, with 15 bases between the two ends. CDR3 bases: TGTGCCAGCAGTTGGGCGAGGAAGGTGAATTCACCCCTCCACTTT. The encoded protein is CASSWARKVNSPLHF.

This clonotype was picked up many times. The CDR3 here is CASKVDGTGYNSPLHF. The DNA for the CDR3 is TGTGCCAGCAAGGTCGACGGGACAGGGTATAATTCACCCCTCCACTTT. V usage is TRBV28 and J usage is TRBJ1-6, with TRBD1 matching 9 bases. J gave up 4 bases and V 7 bases, and 8 bases lay outside the gene matches. The CDR3 consists of 16 residues. The germline V gene encodes CDR1 MDHEN and CDR2 SYDVKM. The variable domain in full, with the rest retrieved from reference TRBV28 and TRBJ1-6, is DVKVTQSSRYLVKRTGEKVFLECVQDMDHENMFWYRQDPGLGLRLIYFSYDVKMKEKGDIPEGYSVSREKKERFSLILESASTNQTSMYLCASKVDGTGYNSPLHFGNGTRLTVT.

This clonotype was observed a handful of times. The junction shows a germline mismatch at one end, possibly a read error. This chain joins TRBV20-1 and TRBJ2-1; D possibly corresponds to TRBD1 (5 bases). The germline CDR1 and CDR2 sequences are DFQATT and SNEGSKA (reference sequence). The CDR3 runs to 16 residues. As DNA, the CDR3 is TGCAGTGCTAGAGCGCAGGGAAGTTGGTCCTACAATGGGCAGTTCTTC. Its translation is CSARAQGSWSYNGQFF.

The table lists this clonotype with many counts. This rearrangement joins TRBV2 to TRBJ2-1, with 9 nucleotides matching TRBD2. The CDR3 covers 14 residues. Looked up from germline, CDR1 is SNHLY and CDR2 is FYNNEI. Trimming took 6 bases from V and 8 from J; bases not matched to a gene: 8. This CDR3 is CASRVRGGPYEQFF. CDR3 DNA: TGTGCCAGCAGAGTGCGGGGGGGCCCCTATGAGCAGTTCTTC.

This clonotype has ten or more counts. The chain is built from TRBV6-1 and TRBJ1-2, with D maybe TRBD1 (5 bases). Trimming stripped 5 bases from V and 0 bases from J, with 16 bases between. The CDR3 length is 16 residues. Germline lookup yields CDR1 MNHNS and CDR2 SASEGT. CDR3 region: CASSSPGQGANYGYTF. CDR3 nucleotides: TGTGCCAGCAGTTCCCCCGGACAAGGGGCTAACTATGGCTACACCTTC.

This clonotype was detected ten times or more. The chain combines TRBV2 with TRBJ2-7; 10 bases fit TRBD1. CDR3 length: 14 amino acids. The germline V gene has CDR1 SNHLY and CDR2 FYNNEI. V gave up 6 bases and J gave up 3 bases; unmatched junction bases: 5. The DNA of the CDR3 is TGTGCCAGCAGGCGGGGACAGGGGTTCTACGAGCAGTACTTC. This sequence encodes CASRRGQGFYEQYF.

This clonotype was seen at least ten times. The chain is built from TRBV7-9 and TRBJ1-1; D possibly corresponds to TRBD1 (5 bases). Deletions cut 5 bases from V and 5 bases from J, with 15 bases between. Per germline, CDR1 SEHNR and CDR2 FQNEAQ (reference sequence). This CDR3 contains 14 residues. The CDR3, as DNA: TGTGCCAGCAGCCCACAGGTGAGGGAAACTGAAGCTTTCTTT. Amino acid sequence: CASSPQVRETEAFF.

J is TRBJ2-1 and V is TRBV2, with D unclear. Germline assignment: CDR1 SNHLY and CDR2 FYNNEI. There are 14 residues in the CDR3. V was cut by 0 bases and J by 8 bases, with 11 bases left in between. The CDR3 DNA reads as TGTGCCAGCAGTGAAGCTAGCTCTTACCATGAGCAGTTCTTC. Translating it yields CASSEASSYHEQFF.